This T cell receptor (beta chain) was identified during a study of shared clonotypes between healthy human individuals. Study context: The composition of the donors was a couple of women and a few men aged 18 to 49.

Each CD8 memory set brought CD45RO+ cells together with CCR7-negative CD45RA+ TemRA cells. The material for each subset, its genomic DNA, was split evenly across several immunoSEQ plates. Per the authors' pipeline: Junction-only immunoSEQ sequences carried no quality scores, so filtering differed. Data came from immunoSEQ multiplex PCR; TCRdb stores just in-frame clones and leaves some out. The V and J calls and clone size come from that table; D and trimming were worked out from the DNA. The sample includes 400,000 or so clones, about 96% of them seen just once. Trimming removed 5 bases from V and 4 bases from J; junction bases left unmatched: 2. CDR1 is MNHEY, CDR2 SVGAGI, per germline. The CDR3 has 14 residues.

This clonotype was obtained from a man under 40 in good health. This rearrangement joins TRBV6-5 to TRBJ2-2, with 9 bases lining up with TRBD2. The sequencing input was memory CD8+ T cells sorted from blood. Subset here: CD45RO+ cells pooled with CCR7-negative TemRA cells. CDR3 protein: CASSRLAVTGELFF. The CDR3 DNA reads TGTGCCAGCAGTCGACTAGCGGTCACCGGGGAGCTGTTTTTT.